This T cell receptor (beta chain) was found in a study of cytomegalovirus exposure and HLA in healthy donors (dated by TCRdb to about 2017). For the study in its entirety: An earlier analysis of a few hundred of the donors reported approximately 300 Gb of sequence data and around 100 million unique TCR beta sequences obtained from about 180 million T cells. An early release that covered 640 HLA-typed donors contained about 300 gigabases of sequencing data and tens of millions of unique TCR sequences. Of the roughly 400 genotyped donors, over 65% fell in the genetic ancestry cluster associated with self-reported Caucasian donors. The study aimed to test whether signatures of past pathogen exposure could be identified by cataloging public T cell receptors. The T cell repertoires of 670 or so subjects were profiled by immunosequencing and related to cytomegalovirus serostatus. Along with the 666-subject first cohort, a separate validation cohort of 120 different subjects was used. To predict cytomegalovirus infection status, the study brought together high-throughput TCR immunosequencing, statistical association of individual TCRs with disease status, and machine learning. A later analysis re-examined previously published TCR beta repertoires from roughly 720 donors and added high-resolution HLA genotyping to investigate patterns of TCR occurrence. The later analysis used no new phenotypic data to find candidate immune exposures, relying instead on TCR beta sequences and their occurrence across donors. To decide whether each TCR beta V gene segment behaved as functional or pseudogenic, an earlier analysis of fewer than 750 of the donors relied on high-throughput TCR beta sequencing. Donor age, sex, ethnicity and CMV serostatus were compiled together with the repertoire data. A later genetic analysis used genome-wide SNP genotypes for 398 of the 666 donors, treating that subset as a discovery cohort. All discovery cohort repertoires had been generated on a single sequencing platform. Both class I and class II loci were covered by HLA typing, at four-digit resolution. The number of typed donors differed by locus: about 629-630 for A, B, C, DRB1 and DQB1; 500 to 550 for DQA1; roughly 600 for DPA1; and 450 to 480 for DPB1. Roughly five DR-DQ haplotypes were treated as single units for association and clustering because of strong linkage in the cohort. Among almost 400 genotyped donors of the cohort, an average of approximately 230,000 unique TCR beta nucleotide sequences were sequenced per donor, roughly 18% of them non-productive. The research as a whole found: Because counts were too low, seventeen rarely observed V segments, including chromosome 9 orphons, were left out of the earlier analysis of 587 of the donors. Some IMGT-functional V segments, including TRBV6-2 and TRBV6-3, could not be distinguished by the 87-base-pair reads and were therefore excluded. Only TCR beta chains were sequenced in this cohort, and the absence of alpha or paired-chain data limited detectable features. A later analysis found that HLA-associated TCR beta chains were more clonally expanded and had lower generation probabilities than equally common non-associated chains. Most TCR sequences were observed very rarely across donors, whereas some public TCRs were present in many individuals. Because some donors lacked HLA typing at each locus, the association tests relied only on the typed subset. A group of highly shared sequence variants was considered likely to be a technical artifact of the sequencing pipeline. When HLA alleles, especially DR and DQ, strongly co-occurred, TCR associations were difficult to assign to individual alleles. Specific HLA alleles were associated with around 18,000 TCR beta sequences at a false discovery rate of 0.05 in a later analysis. Correlated functional status among segregating V segments might reflect linkage disequilibrium, but an unknown experimental factor could not be ruled out. The authors suggested that the approach could potentially be generalized to other disease states and immunological phenotypes. The study listed 150 to 200 TCR beta chains as associated with cytomegalovirus. In a later analysis, several top co-occurrence clusters were reported to appear linked to parvovirus B19, influenza, CMV and Epstein-Barr virus. Sequencing depth was assumed to be roughly uniform across donors in the presence/absence analyses, though that assumption may not hold. In a later analysis, the rate of TCR association differed among HLA loci, with DRB1 alleles having the most associated TCRs and HLA-C alleles having the fewest. Cytomegalovirus status was reported to be diagnosed by the classifier with high specificity and sensitivity in both the original and validation cohorts. A few of the identified cytomegalovirus-associated TCR beta chains were confirmed in vitro to be specific for cytomegalovirus antigens. An earlier analysis of approximately 600 of the donors showed that most TCR beta V segments appeared in productive rearrangements either about 87% or about 30% of the time, which broadly matched IMGT annotations. In a later genetic analysis, a missense DCLRE1C variant was associated with V-gene and J-gene trimming of TCR beta chains, and the association was replicated in an independent cohort. The only immune exposure information available for the cohort was CMV serostatus. According to a later analysis, most CMV-associated TCR beta chains appeared to be HLA-restricted, and the HLA associations seemed to be driven largely by CMV exposure. A further reported finding was that TCR beta sequences accurately predicted the HLA-A and HLA-B alleles for most subjects in the first cohort. A later genetic analysis reported fewer N-insertions in productive TCRs among donors in an Asian-associated ancestry cluster than the approximately 670-donor mean.

The CDR3 goes from the cysteine to the phenylalanine over 17 residues. Only the CDR3 part of the read is kept: 51 bases, read in frame from the first base. Based on the germline V gene, the CDR1 and CDR2 sequences are LGHNA and YNFKEQ. V is shortened by 1 base, J by 0 bases, and the region joining them spans 13 bases. The cohort consisted of 670 or so healthy bone marrow donors. At the time of sampling, all cohort members were nominally healthy, though unrecorded immune exposures were likely present. The donor was CMV seropositive and was included in the group of some 290 seropositive cohort members. A peripheral blood sample was provided by each donor, and peripheral blood mononuclear cells were used for TCR beta sequencing. The Qiagen DNeasy Blood Extraction Kit was used to extract genomic DNA from the blood cell samples. Notes on this clone: Its antigen is unknown. Base-call qualities are not available, and no considerably larger clone is one nucleotide away.

Receptor amplification or capture employed the immunoSEQ multiplex PCR assay. The multiplex PCR relied on a mix of 60 forward primers for TCR Vbeta segments and 13 reverse primers for TCR Jbeta segments. The CDR3 region of rearranged TCR beta genes was amplified from genomic DNA with a multiplex PCR assay. The amplified TCR beta libraries were sequenced on the Illumina HiSeq System as 87-base-pair reads. The paper's data handling went like this. Across the 670 or so repertoires, a later analysis counted tens of millions of unique TCR beta chains, approximately 12 million of which were shared by at least two donors. Raw reads were error-corrected and collapsed into unique sequences by a nearest-neighbor algorithm in which closely related sequences were merged to remove PCR and sequencing errors. V, D and J gene segments were assigned by aligning CDR3 sequences to IMGT reference sequences. For a sequence to be retained, a match of at least six nucleotides was required to both a V gene segment and a J gene segment. A rearrangement was called productive if the CDR3 had no stop codons and remained in frame with V and J, and every other rearrangement was called non-productive. CDR3 was defined by IMGT convention, running from the second conserved V-encoded cysteine to the conserved J-encoded phenylalanine. In an earlier analysis of 550 to 650 of the donors, sequences lacking an unambiguous match to a single V gene segment were excluded. In an earlier analysis of approximately 590 of the donors, a V segment was called functional when productive rearrangements were above 56.7%, and segregating when the standard deviation between donors exceeded 5%. A statistical classification framework was built for diagnosing cytomegalovirus status from the catalog of TCR beta chain sequences. In a later analysis, V and J genes were assigned by comparing TCR nucleotide sequences against IMGT/GENE-DB human TR gene sequences. In a later analysis, CDR3 sequences and most-parsimonious VDJ recombination scenarios were assigned using the TCRdist pipeline. In a later analysis, each TCR beta chain was defined by its CDR3 amino acid sequence together with its V-gene family, and reads without a unique V-gene family were excluded. In a later analysis, fewer than 650 highly shared, low-generation-probability nucleotide sequences were removed to address suspected cross-contamination and a sequencing artifact. A later analysis calculated a clonal expansion index for each public chain from normalized within-repertoire ranks of inferred template counts. Generation probabilities in a later analysis came from a VDJ recombination model fitted to out-of-frame rearrangements, and those results were checked against IGoR. A later analysis scored TCR-TCR, TCR-HLA and TCR-CMV co-occurrence with hypergeometric tests, applying a repertoire-size bias correction to TCR pairs. To estimate false discovery rates, a later analysis permuted the HLA or CMV assignments 20 times. In a later analysis, co-occurring TCRs were grouped using DBSCAN, with TCRdist sequence similarity added in when clustering inside HLA-allele-positive subsets. Repertoires with fewer than 30,000 or more than 120,000 public chains were left out of co-occurrence clustering, as were about five repertoires with anomalous nucleotide sharing. TCRdb provides this immuneACCESS table in a form limited to in-frame rearrangements. Some clones are lacking; in checked studies, under half of them reflect an unresolved V gene, and why the rest are absent is not known. The V and J calls and the clone size are those of that table, but D and trimming were determined from the DNA. This sample gives 150,000 to 180,000 clones in total; 80% of them show up just once. The top ten constitute around 13% of the sample.

The TCR originated in a man younger than 45 in good health and CMV-seropositive. The rearranged chain carries TRBV4-2 and TRBJ1-5, with the D gene call left open. The sample consisted of PBMCs. The CDR3 reads CASSQGLADYSNQPQHF. Here is the DNA: TGTGCCAGCAGCCAAGGGTTGGCAGATTATAGCAATCAGCCCCAGCATTTT.